The clone carrying this TCR beta chain was seen a few times. In germline, CDR1 is MNHEY, CDR2 SVGAGI. CDR3 length equals 12 residues. V was clipped by 7 bases and J by 0 bases, with 6 bases between them. As processed by the authors: It was from reference gene primer amplification that nucleated cell counts were estimated. The repertoire was sequenced with immunoSEQ multiplex PCR; TCRdb's copy has only in-frame clones and lacks some. The V and J calls and the clone size are those of that table, but D and trimming were determined from the DNA. Of 200,000 to 250,000 clones in the sample, over 60% were seen once. This specimen belongs to a study of blood T cell repertoires in COVID-19.

The receptor was isolated from a woman in her 70s with acute or convalescent COVID-19. The specimen was peripheral blood. The V gene is TRBV6-5, the J gene TRBJ1-1; D call uncertain. DNA for the CDR3: TGTGCCAGCACGGGGTTGAACACTGAAGCTTTCTTT. Translated: CASTGLNTEAFF.